A selection of T cell receptor beta chains follows, all from one sample in a study of blood T cell repertoires in COVID-19. The method was immunoSEQ multiplex PCR; TCRdb's version includes in-frame clones alone and lacks a portion of them. The sample lists fewer than 150,000 clones; about nine tenths were seen once. The sequenced material came from peripheral blood. These receptors all stem from a woman older than 75 with acute or convalescent COVID-19. Each CDR3 is given without its conserved first and last residue. Rows give clone size only sometimes, using once, few, many, or a class for an expanded clone.

clone_size,v_call,j_call,cdr3_aa
-,TRBV11-2,TRBJ2-2,ASSLVASGGALAGELF
-,TRBV5-1,TRBJ1-1,ASIEGGVNTEAF
few,TRBV7-2,TRBJ2-7,ASSQDNRAYEQY
-,TRBV19,TRBJ2-7,ASSRTSGASYEQY
-,TRBV19,TRBJ1-1,ASSIWGAGDTEAF
-,TRBV5-1,TRBJ1-1,ASSLSSREAEAF
-,TRBV19,TRBJ1-3,ASSTTGARNTIY
-,TRBV3-1/TRBV3-2,TRBJ1-6,ASSRRQDNSPLH
-,TRBV19,TRBJ1-4,ASSYPGNEKLF
-,TRBV5-6,TRBJ1-6,ASSLTGLSYNSPLH
-,TRBV12-5,TRBJ1-6,ASGLVYRGRSYNSPLH
-,TRBV5-1,TRBJ2-5,ASSLTGGETQY
-,TRBV12-5,TRBJ1-1,ASGLGRRGLRGNTEAF
-,TRBV2,TRBJ2-2,ASSPTGVYGELF
-,TRBV6-5,TRBJ1-1,ASSYSAGNTEAF